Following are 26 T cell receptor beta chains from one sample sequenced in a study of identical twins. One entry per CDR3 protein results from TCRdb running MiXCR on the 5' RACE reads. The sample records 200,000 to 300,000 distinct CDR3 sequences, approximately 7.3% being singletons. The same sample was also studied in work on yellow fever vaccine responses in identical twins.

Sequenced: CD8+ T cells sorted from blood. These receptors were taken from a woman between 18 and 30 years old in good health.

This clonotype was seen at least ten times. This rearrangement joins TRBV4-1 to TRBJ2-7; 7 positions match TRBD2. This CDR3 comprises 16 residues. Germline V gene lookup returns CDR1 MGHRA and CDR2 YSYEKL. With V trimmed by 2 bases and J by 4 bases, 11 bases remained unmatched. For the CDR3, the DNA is TGCGCCAGCAGCCAATCGGTGAGCGGGATCGGATACGAGCAGTACTTC. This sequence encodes CASSQSVSGIGYEQYF.

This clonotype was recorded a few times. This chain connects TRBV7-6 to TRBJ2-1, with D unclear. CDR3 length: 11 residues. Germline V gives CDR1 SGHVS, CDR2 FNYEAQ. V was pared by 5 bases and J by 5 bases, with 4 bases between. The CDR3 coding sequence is TGTGCCAGCAGCACACACAATGAGCAGTTCTTC. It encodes CASSTHNEQFF.

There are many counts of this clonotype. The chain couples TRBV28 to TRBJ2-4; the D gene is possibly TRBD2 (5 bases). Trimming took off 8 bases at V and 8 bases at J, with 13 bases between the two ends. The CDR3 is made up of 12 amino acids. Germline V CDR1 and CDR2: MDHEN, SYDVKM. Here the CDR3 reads CASSRRGHIQYF. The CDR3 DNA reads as TGTGCCAGCTCACGCCGAGGGCACATTCAGTACTTC.

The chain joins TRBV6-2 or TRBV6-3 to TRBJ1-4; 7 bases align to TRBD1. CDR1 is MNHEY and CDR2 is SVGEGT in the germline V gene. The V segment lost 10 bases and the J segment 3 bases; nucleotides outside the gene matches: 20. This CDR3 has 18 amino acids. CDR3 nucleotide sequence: TGTGCCACGAGGGAGGCCCGATACCGACAGGGTGCTAATGAAAAACTGTTTTTT. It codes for CATREARYRQGANEKLFF.

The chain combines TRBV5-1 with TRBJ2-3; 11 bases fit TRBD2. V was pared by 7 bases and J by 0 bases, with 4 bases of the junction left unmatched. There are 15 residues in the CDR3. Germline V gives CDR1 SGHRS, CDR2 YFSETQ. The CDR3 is CASLAGGSSTDTQYF. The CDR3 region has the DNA TGCGCCAGCTTAGCGGGAGGGTCTAGCACAGATACGCAGTATTTT.

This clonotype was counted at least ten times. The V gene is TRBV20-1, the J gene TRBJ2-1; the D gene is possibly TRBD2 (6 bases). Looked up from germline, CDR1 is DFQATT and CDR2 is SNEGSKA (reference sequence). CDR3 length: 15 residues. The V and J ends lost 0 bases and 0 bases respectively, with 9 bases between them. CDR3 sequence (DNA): TGCAGTGCTAGAGATATAGCGGTCTCCTACAATGAGCAGTTCTTC. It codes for CSARDIAVSYNEQFF.

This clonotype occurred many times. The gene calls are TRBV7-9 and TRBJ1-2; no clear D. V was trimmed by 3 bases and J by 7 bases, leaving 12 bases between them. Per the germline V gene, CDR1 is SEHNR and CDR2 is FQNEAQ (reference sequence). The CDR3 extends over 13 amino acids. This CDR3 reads CASSFQEILGYTF. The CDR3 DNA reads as TGTGCCAGCAGCTTTCAGGAGATCCTTGGCTACACCTTC.

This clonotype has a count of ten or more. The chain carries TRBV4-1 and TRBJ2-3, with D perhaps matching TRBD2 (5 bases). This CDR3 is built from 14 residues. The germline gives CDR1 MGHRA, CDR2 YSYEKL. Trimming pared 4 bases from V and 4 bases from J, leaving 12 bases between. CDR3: CASSPRLRADTQYF. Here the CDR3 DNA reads TGCGCCAGCAGCCCAAGACTACGGGCAGATACGCAGTATTTT.

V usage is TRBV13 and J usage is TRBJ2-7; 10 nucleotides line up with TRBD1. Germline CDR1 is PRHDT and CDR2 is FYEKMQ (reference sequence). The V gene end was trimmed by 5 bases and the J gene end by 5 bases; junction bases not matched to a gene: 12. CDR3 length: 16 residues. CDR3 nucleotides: TGTGCCAGCAGCAACACCGGGACAGGGGCAACCCACGAGCAGTACGTC. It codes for CASSNTGTGATHEQYV.

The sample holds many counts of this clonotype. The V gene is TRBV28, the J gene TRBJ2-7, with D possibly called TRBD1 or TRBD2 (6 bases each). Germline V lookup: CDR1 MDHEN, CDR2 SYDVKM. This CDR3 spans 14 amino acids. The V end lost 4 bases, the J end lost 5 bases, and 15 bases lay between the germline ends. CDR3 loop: CASSSGAGPNEQYV. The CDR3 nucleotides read TGTGCCAGCAGTTCGGGGGCAGGTCCCAACGAGCAGTACGTC.

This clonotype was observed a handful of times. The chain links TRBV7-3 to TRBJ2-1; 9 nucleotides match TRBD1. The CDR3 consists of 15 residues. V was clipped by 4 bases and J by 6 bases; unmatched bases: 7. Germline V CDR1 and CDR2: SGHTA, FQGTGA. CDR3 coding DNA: TGTGCCAGCAGCTCGGGGACAGGGACAGGCAATGAGCAGTTCTTC. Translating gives CASSSGTGTGNEQFF.

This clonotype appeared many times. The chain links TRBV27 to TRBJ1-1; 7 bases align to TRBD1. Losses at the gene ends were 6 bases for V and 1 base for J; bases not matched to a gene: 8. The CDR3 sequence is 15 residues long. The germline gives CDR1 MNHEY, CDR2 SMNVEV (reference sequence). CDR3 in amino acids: CASRRTGTENTEAFF. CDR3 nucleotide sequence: TGTGCCAGCAGACGGACCGGGACAGAGAACACTGAAGCTTTCTTT.

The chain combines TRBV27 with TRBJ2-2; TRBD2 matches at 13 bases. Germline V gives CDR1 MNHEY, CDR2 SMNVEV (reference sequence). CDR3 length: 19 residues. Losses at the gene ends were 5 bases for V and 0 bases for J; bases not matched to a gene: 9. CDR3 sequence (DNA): TGTGCCAGCAGTAAAGGGACTAGCGGGGTTTTCGCGAACACCGGGGAGCTGTTTTTT. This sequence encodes CASSKGTSGVFANTGELFF.

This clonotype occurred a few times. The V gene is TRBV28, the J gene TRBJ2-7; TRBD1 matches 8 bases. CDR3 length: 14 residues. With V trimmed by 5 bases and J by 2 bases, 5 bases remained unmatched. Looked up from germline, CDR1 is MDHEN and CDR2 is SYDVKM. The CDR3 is CASSIGQGPYEQYF. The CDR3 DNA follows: TGTGCCAGCAGTATCGGACAGGGCCCCTACGAGCAGTACTTC.

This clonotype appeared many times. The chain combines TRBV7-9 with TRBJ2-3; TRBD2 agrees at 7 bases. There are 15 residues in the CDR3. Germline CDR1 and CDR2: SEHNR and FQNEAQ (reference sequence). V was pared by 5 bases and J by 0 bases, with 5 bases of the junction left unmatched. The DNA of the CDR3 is TGTGCCAGCAGCCCACAGCGGGGTAGCACAGATACGCAGTATTTT. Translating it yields CASSPQRGSTDTQYF.

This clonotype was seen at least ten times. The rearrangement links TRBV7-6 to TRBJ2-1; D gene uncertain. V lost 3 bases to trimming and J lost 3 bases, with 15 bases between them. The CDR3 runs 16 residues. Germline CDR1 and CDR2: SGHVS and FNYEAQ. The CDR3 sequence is CASSLGSVDFYNEQFF. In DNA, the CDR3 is TGTGCCAGCAGCTTGGGTTCTGTTGACTTCTACAATGAGCAGTTCTTC.

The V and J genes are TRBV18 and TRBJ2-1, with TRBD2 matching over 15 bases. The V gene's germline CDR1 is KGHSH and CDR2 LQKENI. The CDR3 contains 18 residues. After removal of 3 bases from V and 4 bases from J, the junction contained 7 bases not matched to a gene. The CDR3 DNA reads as TGTGCCAGCTCACCGAAGGGACTAGCGGGAGGTTTTTACAATGAGCAGTTCTTC. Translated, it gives CASSPKGLAGGFYNEQFF.

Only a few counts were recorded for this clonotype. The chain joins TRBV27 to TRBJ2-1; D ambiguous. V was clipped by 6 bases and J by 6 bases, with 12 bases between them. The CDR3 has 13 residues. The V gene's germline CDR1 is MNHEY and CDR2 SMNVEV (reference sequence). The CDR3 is CASSPSPTNEQFF. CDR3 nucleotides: TGTGCCAGCAGCCCCTCCCCTACCAATGAGCAGTTCTTC.

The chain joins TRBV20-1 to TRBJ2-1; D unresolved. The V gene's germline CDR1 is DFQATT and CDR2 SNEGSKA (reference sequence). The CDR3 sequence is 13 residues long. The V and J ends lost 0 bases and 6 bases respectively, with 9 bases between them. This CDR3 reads CSAREMGFNEQFF. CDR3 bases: TGCAGTGCTAGAGAGATGGGTTTCAATGAGCAGTTCTTC.

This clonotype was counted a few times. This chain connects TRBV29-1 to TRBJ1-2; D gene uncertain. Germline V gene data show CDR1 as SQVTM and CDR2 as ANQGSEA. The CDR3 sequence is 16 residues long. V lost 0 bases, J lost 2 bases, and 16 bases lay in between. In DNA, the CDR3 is TGCAGCGTTGAAGATGCCGGAGGAGCAATAAACTATGGCTACACCTTC. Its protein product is CSVEDAGGAINYGYTF.

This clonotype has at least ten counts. In DNA, the CDR3 is TGTGCCAGCAGTAGGACTAGCGGGGGGGCCGATGAGCAGTTCTTC. Encoded protein: CASSRTSGGADEQFF. The chain is built from TRBV6-1 and TRBJ2-1; 15 nucleotides line up with TRBD2. The germline CDR1 and CDR2 sequences are MNHNS and SASEGT. Losses at the gene ends were 5 bases for V and 8 bases for J; bases not matched to a gene: 4. The CDR3 spans 15 residues.

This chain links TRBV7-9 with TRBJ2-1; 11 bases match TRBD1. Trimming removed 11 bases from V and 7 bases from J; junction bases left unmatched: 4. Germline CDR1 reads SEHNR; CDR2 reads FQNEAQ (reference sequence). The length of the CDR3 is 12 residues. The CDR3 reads CAAGQGANEQFF. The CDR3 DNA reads TGTGCCGCCGGACAGGGGGCTAATGAGCAGTTCTTC.

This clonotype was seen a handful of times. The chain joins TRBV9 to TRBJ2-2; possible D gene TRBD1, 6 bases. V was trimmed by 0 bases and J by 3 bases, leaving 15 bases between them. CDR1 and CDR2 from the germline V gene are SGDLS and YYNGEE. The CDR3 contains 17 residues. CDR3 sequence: CASSVDSYRVDTGELFF. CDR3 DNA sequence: TGTGCCAGCAGCGTAGATAGTTACAGGGTAGACACCGGGGAGCTGTTTTTT.

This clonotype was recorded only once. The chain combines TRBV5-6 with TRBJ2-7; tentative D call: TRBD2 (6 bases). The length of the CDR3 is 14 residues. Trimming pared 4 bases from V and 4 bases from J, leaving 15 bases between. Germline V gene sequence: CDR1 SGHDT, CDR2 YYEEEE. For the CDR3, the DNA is TGTGCCAGCAGCCGGACGGGGGAAGAGTACGAGCAGTACTTC. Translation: CASSRTGEEYEQYF.

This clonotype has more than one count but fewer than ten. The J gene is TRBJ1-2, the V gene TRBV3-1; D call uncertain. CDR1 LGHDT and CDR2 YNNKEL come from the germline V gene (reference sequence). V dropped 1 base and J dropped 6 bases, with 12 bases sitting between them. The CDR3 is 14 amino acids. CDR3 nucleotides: TGTGCCAGCAGCCAAGGGGCCCCTATGGATGGCTACACCTTC. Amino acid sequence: CASSQGAPMDGYTF.

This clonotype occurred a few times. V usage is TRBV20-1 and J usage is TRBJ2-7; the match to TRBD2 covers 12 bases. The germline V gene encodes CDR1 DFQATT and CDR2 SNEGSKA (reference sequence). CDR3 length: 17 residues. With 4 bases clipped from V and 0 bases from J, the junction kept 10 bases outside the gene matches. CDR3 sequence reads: CSAITTGTSGYSYEQYF. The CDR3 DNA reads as TGCAGTGCTATTACAACCGGGACTAGCGGGTACTCCTACGAGCAGTACTTC.